The rows below give T cell receptor beta chains drawn from one sample of a study of T cells in Graves' hyperthyroidism and ophthalmopathy. TCRdb analysed the multiplex PCR reads with MiXCR anew, one entry per CDR3 protein. The data hold 460,000 or so distinct CDR3 sequences, with over 13% observed a single time. Input material: blood. The origin of the receptors is a woman aged 18 to 35 with Graves' hyperthyroidism. The CDR3 runs from the conserved cysteine through the conserved F or W. Fields, in order: clone size, D gene, V gene, J gene, CDR3 DNA, CDR3 protein. A D gene is named only where the DNA matches it firmly. Clone size is stated in some rows and not others, as once, few, many or a class when expanded.

.,.,TRBV7-9,TRBJ1-2,TGTGCCAGCAGCTTAGCCCCAACACAGGGAAATGGCTACACCTTC,CASSLAPTQGNGYTF
many,.,TRBV28,TRBJ1-1,TGTGCCAGCAGGGACTGGCAAAAAGCTTTCTTT,CASRDWQKAFF
.,.,TRBV6-7,TRBJ2-5,TGTGCCAGCAGCGGAAGGGTTTTACAAGAGACCCAGTACTTC,CASSGRVLQETQYF
few,.,TRBV14,TRBJ2-3,TGTGCCAGCGATCTGGGGGCGAGCACAGATACGCAGTATTTT,CASDLGASTDTQYF
few,.,TRBV19,TRBJ1-1,TGTGCCAGTAGTATGTCGCAGGGTATGAACACTGAAGCTTTCTTT,CASSMSQGMNTEAFF
once,TRBD1,TRBV6-1,TRBJ2-1,TGTGCCAGCAGTCGGGACAGGGGCGGGAATGAGCAGTTCTTC,CASSRDRGGNEQFF
many,TRBD1,TRBV30,TRBJ1-2,TGTGCCTGGAGTACCGGACAGGGGAGCTATGGCTACACCTTC,CAWSTGQGSYGYTF
many,.,TRBV3-1,TRBJ2-1,TGTGCCAGCAGCCAAGGAACTGGCAATGAGCAGTTCTTC,CASSQGTGNEQFF
many,TRBD2,TRBV19,TRBJ2-5,TGTGCCAGTACCGAGCGGGAGAGTCAGTTAGGCGAGACCCAGTACTTC,CASTERESQLGETQYF
few,TRBD1,TRBV7-9,TRBJ1-1,TGTGCCAGCAGCTGGCGACAGGGAACGAACACTGAAGCTTTCTTT,CASSWRQGTNTEAFF
many,.,TRBV30,TRBJ2-5,TGTGCCTGGAGTACCCAGGTCCAAGAGACCCAGTACTTC,CAWSTQVQETQYF
.,.,TRBV20-1,TRBJ2-3,TGCAGTGCTAGGGGGGGGGCGGGATATACGCAGTATTTT,CSARGGAGYTQYF
.,.,TRBV10-3,TRBJ2-7,TGTGCCATCAGTGAAGGGGCAGGGGGGTCCTACGAGCAGTACTTC,CAISEGAGGSYEQYF
many,TRBD2,TRBV9,TRBJ2-7,TGTGCCAGCAGCGTAGGGCTAGCGGGAGGCCCATCCTACGAGCAGTACTTC,CASSVGLAGGPSYEQYF
many,.,TRBV19,TRBJ2-5,TGTGCCAGTGAGGGAAGGACCCGGGGCATGGGGACCCAGTACTTC,CASEGRTRGMGTQYF
.,TRBD1,TRBV7-9,TRBJ2-7,TGTGCCAGCAGCCCTGACAGGGAATTCTACGAGCAGTACTTC,CASSPDREFYEQYF
many,.,TRBV27,TRBJ2-1,TGTGCCAGCAGTTTAAGAGGGATTCGATCCTACAATGAGCAGTTCTTC,CASSLRGIRSYNEQFF
.,.,TRBV14,TRBJ2-5,TGTGCCAGCAGCCAAGATTCTGGGGAGGCCCAGTACTTC,CASSQDSGEAQYF
many,.,TRBV13,TRBJ1-4,TGTGCCAGCAGCTTCTCTAATTATGCAACTAATGAAAAACTGTTTTTT,CASSFSNYATNEKLFF
.,.,TRBV6-1,TRBJ2-7,TGTGCCAGCAGACCGAACTCCTACGAGCAGTACTTC,CASRPNSYEQYF
many,TRBD2,TRBV20-1,TRBJ2-3,TGCAGTGCTAGTTTGCTAGCGGGAGTTGCAGATACGCAGTATTTT,CSASLLAGVADTQYF
few,.,TRBV19,TRBJ1-4,TGTGCCAGTAGGCCGCGGGGGGCTGGGGTTAATGAAAAACTGTTTTTT,CASRPRGAGVNEKLFF
few,.,TRBV9,TRBJ2-5,TGTGCCAGCAGCGTAGATGGGCGGGATAGGGAGACCCAGTACTTC,CASSVDGRDRETQYF
few,.,TRBV10-1,TRBJ2-3,TGCACCAGCCTTGAGGGCCCGGATACGCAGTATTTT,CTSLEGPDTQYF
few,.,TRBV7-3,TRBJ2-1,TGTGCCAGCAGCTTAAGGCCCCCCGGGGAGGCGGAGCACTACAATGAGCAGTTCTTC,CASSLRPPGEAEHYNEQFF
many,.,TRBV25-1,TRBJ2-1,TGTGCCAGCAGTGAACTGGCGGAAAGTCCCTACAATGAGCAGTTCTTC,CASSELAESPYNEQFF
.,.,TRBV6-2/TRBV6-3,TRBJ1-2,TGTGCCAGCACCCCCCTGGGTCTCCAAAAACCTAACTATGGCTACACCTTC,CASTPLGLQKPNYGYTF
.,TRBD1,TRBV24-1,TRBJ2-3,TGTGCCACCGGGACAGGGCCTTATAGCACAGATACGCAGTATTTT,CATGTGPYSTDTQYF
.,TRBD1,TRBV7-9,TRBJ1-5,TGTGCCAGCAGCGACTCTTCAGGGGGCAGTGGTCAGCCCCAGCATTTT,CASSDSSGGSGQPQHF
many,.,TRBV27,TRBJ2-5,TGTGCCAGCAGTTTATTCGGCGTCAGGGAGACCCAGTACTTC,CASSLFGVRETQYF
.,TRBD1,TRBV11-2,TRBJ1-2,TGTGCCAGCAGCTTCTCGGGACAGAGCTATGGCTACACCTTC,CASSFSGQSYGYTF
few,TRBD1,TRBV13,TRBJ2-7,TGTGCCAGCAGCATTGGGACAGCCTCTGGGGAACAGTACTTC,CASSIGTASGEQYF
many,.,TRBV30,TRBJ2-5,TGTGCCTGGTTGACTAGTGAGACCCAGTACTTC,CAWLTSETQYF
many,TRBD1,TRBV12-3/TRBV12-4,TRBJ2-5,TGTGCCAGCAGTATGCTACAGGGGTTCGGTGAGACCCAGTACTTC,CASSMLQGFGETQYF
many,TRBD1,TRBV5-6,TRBJ1-1,TGTGCCAGCAGCACCCGACAGGGGGCGGCTTTCTTT,CASSTRQGAAFF
many,.,TRBV30,TRBJ2-5,TGTGCCTGGAGTGTAATATCGGAGACCCAGTACTTC,CAWSVISETQYF
many,.,TRBV28,TRBJ1-4,TGTGCCAGCAGTTTACTGGGTTTGGGGAATGAAAAACTGTTTTTT,CASSLLGLGNEKLFF
many,.,TRBV12-3/TRBV12-4,TRBJ2-1,TGTGCCAGCACCAGGGACCAGCGTGAGCAGTTCTTC,CASTRDQREQFF
few,.,TRBV5-1,TRBJ2-3,TGCGCCAGCAGCAGGATTACTGCAGGATCAACTAGCACAGATACGCAGTATTTT,CASSRITAGSTSTDTQYF
.,TRBD2,TRBV7-8,TRBJ2-1,TGTGCCAGCAGCTTATCTTGGGGCGGGACTAGCGTTAATGAGCAGTTCTTC,CASSLSWGGTSVNEQFF
.,TRBD2,TRBV5-5,TRBJ2-1,TGTGCCAGCAGCTTGGCAGTCGGCGCGGGGGGTGAGCAGTTCTTC,CASSLAVGAGGEQFF
many,.,TRBV11-2,TRBJ2-3,TGTGCCAGCACGTCCGGGCGGCAAATTCTTGATACGCAGTATTTT,CASTSGRQILDTQYF
many,TRBD1,TRBV2,TRBJ1-5,TGTGCCAGCACAAGAACAGGGGTTTACAATCAGCCCCAGCATTTT,CASTRTGVYNQPQHF
.,TRBD1,TRBV7-3,TRBJ2-7,TGTGCCAGCAATGAGGGACAGGGGACCTACGAGCAGTACTTC,CASNEGQGTYEQYF
many,TRBD1,TRBV10-3,TRBJ2-1,TGTGCCAGCGTACAGGGGGCCAGGTACAATGAGCAGTTCTTC,CASVQGARYNEQFF
many,.,TRBV9,TRBJ1-2,TGTGCCAGCAGCGTAGACAGGAACTATGGCTACACCTTC,CASSVDRNYGYTF
.,TRBD1,TRBV18,TRBJ2-4,TGTGCCAGCTCACCACCATCGTTAGGGACAGGGGAGTTCGCCAAAAACATTCAGTACTTC,CASSPPSLGTGEFAKNIQYF
.,.,TRBV7-6,TRBJ1-1,TGTGCCAGCAGCTTAGTTGCCCTGAACACTGAAGCTTTCTTT,CASSLVALNTEAFF
many,.,TRBV3-1,TRBJ2-5,TGTGCCAGCAGCCAAGGAGCTGTTTACCAAGAGACCCAGTACTTC,CASSQGAVYQETQYF
many,.,TRBV2,TRBJ2-6,TGTGCCAGCAGTCGCGGGATCTCTGGGGCCAACGTCCTGACTTTC,CASSRGISGANVLTF